Listed below are T cell receptor beta chains from one sample, sequenced in a study of T cells in Graves' hyperthyroidism and ophthalmopathy. MiXCR, run by TCRdb on the multiplex PCR reads, gives a single entry per CDR3 protein. The repertoire consists of a few hundred thousand distinct CDR3 sequences, with 15% to 19% occurring once and the leading ten covering roughly 7.3%. Sequenced input: blood. These receptors originate from a woman aged 30 to 39 with Graves' hyperthyroidism. CDR3s include the opening cysteine and the closing phenylalanine or tryptophan. The D gene is left open where the match is weak. Clone size is not always given. Where it is, it says once, few, many or a class for expanded clones.

CDR3 length: 11
clone size: .
D gene: .
V gene: TRBV2
J gene: TRBJ1-2
CDR3 protein: CASNIASPYTF
CDR3 DNA: TGTGCCAGCAATATAGCTTCCCCCTACACCTTC

CDR3 length: 13
clone size: .
D gene: .
V gene: TRBV3-1
J gene: TRBJ1-1
CDR3 protein: CASSQVEGSEAFF
CDR3 DNA: TGTGCCAGCAGCCAAGTCGAAGGGTCTGAAGCTTTCTTT

CDR3 length: 14
clone size: .
D gene: TRBD1
V gene: TRBV10-3
J gene: TRBJ2-3
CDR3 protein: CAITGTADTDTQYF
CDR3 DNA: TGTGCCATCACGGGGACAGCGGACACAGATACGCAGTATTTT

CDR3 length: 15
clone size: .
D gene: TRBD1
V gene: TRBV6-1
J gene: TRBJ1-5
CDR3 protein: CASRVDRGLSQPQHF
CDR3 DNA: TGTGCCAGCAGGGTCGACAGGGGGCTCAGTCAGCCCCAGCATTTT

CDR3 length: 16
clone size: .
D gene: .
V gene: TRBV9
J gene: TRBJ2-1
CDR3 protein: CASSVGSLGPNNEQFF
CDR3 DNA: TGTGCCAGCAGCGTAGGCTCCCTAGGGCCCAACAATGAGCAGTTCTTC

CDR3 length: 16
clone size: few
D gene: TRBD1
V gene: TRBV5-1
J gene: TRBJ2-3
CDR3 protein: CASSLETGGPYDTQYF
CDR3 DNA: TGCGCCAGCAGCTTGGAGACAGGGGGCCCGTACGATACGCAGTATTTT

CDR3 length: 17
clone size: few
D gene: TRBD2
V gene: TRBV10-1
J gene: TRBJ2-3
CDR3 protein: CASSESAKASGWDTQYF
CDR3 DNA: TGCGCCAGCAGTGAGTCTGCTAAGGCTAGCGGGTGGGATACGCAGTATTTT

CDR3 length: 13
clone size: .
D gene: .
V gene: TRBV20-1
J gene: TRBJ2-1
CDR3 protein: CSAPGTGLSEQFF
CDR3 DNA: TGCAGTGCTCCGGGGACTGGACTGAGTGAGCAGTTCTTC

CDR3 length: 16
clone size: .
D gene: TRBD2
V gene: TRBV2
J gene: TRBJ2-1
CDR3 protein: CASSVWAGGPEYEQFF
CDR3 DNA: TGTGCCAGCAGTGTCTGGGCGGGAGGGCCTGAGTATGAGCAGTTCTTC

CDR3 length: 15
clone size: .
D gene: TRBD1
V gene: TRBV19
J gene: TRBJ2-7
CDR3 protein: CASSILARTGAEQYF
CDR3 DNA: TGTGCCAGTAGTATCCTCGCCAGGACAGGGGCCGAGCAGTACTTC

CDR3 length: 14
clone size: .
D gene: .
V gene: TRBV27
J gene: TRBJ1-6
CDR3 protein: CASRNRDNGSPLRF
CDR3 DNA: TGTGCCAGCCGGAACAGGGACAACGGTTCACCCCTCCGCTTT

CDR3 length: 14
clone size: many
D gene: .
V gene: TRBV30
J gene: TRBJ2-7
CDR3 protein: CAWSVSAEAYEQYF
CDR3 DNA: TGTGCCTGGAGTGTATCGGCGGAAGCCTACGAGCAGTACTTC

CDR3 length: 14
clone size: many
D gene: .
V gene: TRBV6-1
J gene: TRBJ2-1
CDR3 protein: CASTQASRYNEQFF
CDR3 DNA: TGTGCCAGCACCCAGGCTAGCCGATACAATGAGCAGTTCTTC

CDR3 length: 14
clone size: many
D gene: .
V gene: TRBV5-1
J gene: TRBJ2-7
CDR3 protein: CASSPGTSRNEQYF
CDR3 DNA: TGCGCCAGCAGCCCCGGGACGAGCCGCAACGAGCAGTACTTC

CDR3 length: 15
clone size: few
D gene: .
V gene: TRBV15
J gene: TRBJ2-2
CDR3 protein: CATSRALGVPGELFF
CDR3 DNA: TGTGCCACCAGCAGAGCGCTGGGGGTGCCCGGGGAGCTGTTTTTT

CDR3 length: 14
clone size: .
D gene: .
V gene: TRBV11-2
J gene: TRBJ2-3
CDR3 protein: CASSYLGATDTQYF
CDR3 DNA: TGTGCCAGCAGCTACCTGGGGGCCACAGATACGCAGTATTTT

CDR3 length: 13
clone size: few
D gene: TRBD1
V gene: TRBV27
J gene: TRBJ2-1
CDR3 protein: CASTWTGGNEQFF
CDR3 DNA: TGTGCCAGCACCTGGACAGGGGGGAATGAGCAGTTCTTC

CDR3 length: 15
clone size: few
D gene: .
V gene: TRBV18
J gene: TRBJ1-6
CDR3 protein: CASSPRDPYNSPLHF
CDR3 DNA: TGTGCCAGCTCACCACGGGACCCCTATAATTCACCCCTCCACTTT

CDR3 length: 15
clone size: few
D gene: .
V gene: TRBV29-1
J gene: TRBJ2-7
CDR3 protein: CSVEQGGFSSYEQYF
CDR3 DNA: TGCAGCGTTGAACAGGGAGGTTTCAGCTCCTACGAGCAGTACTTC

CDR3 length: 15
clone size: few
D gene: .
V gene: TRBV10-3
J gene: TRBJ1-2
CDR3 protein: CAISDAVHGDYGYTF
CDR3 DNA: TGTGCCATCAGTGACGCGGTCCACGGGGACTATGGCTACACCTTC

CDR3 length: 16
clone size: .
D gene: TRBD1
V gene: TRBV19
J gene: TRBJ1-5
CDR3 protein: CASSTQTGAGNQPQHF
CDR3 DNA: TGTGCCAGTAGTACCCAAACAGGGGCGGGCAATCAGCCCCAGCATTTT

CDR3 length: 16
clone size: few
D gene: .
V gene: TRBV27
J gene: TRBJ1-4
CDR3 protein: CASSLGTDATNEKLFF
CDR3 DNA: TGTGCCAGCAGTTTAGGCACAGATGCAACTAATGAAAAACTGTTTTTT

CDR3 length: 15
clone size: many
D gene: TRBD2
V gene: TRBV7-2
J gene: TRBJ2-5
CDR3 protein: CASSLWAGAGETQYF
CDR3 DNA: TGTGCCAGCAGCTTATGGGCGGGAGCTGGAGAGACCCAGTACTTC

CDR3 length: 14
clone size: few
D gene: TRBD1
V gene: TRBV28
J gene: TRBJ1-2
CDR3 protein: CASSRPGQGAGYTF
CDR3 DNA: TGTGCCAGCAGTAGACCGGGACAGGGGGCGGGCTACACCTTC

CDR3 length: 17
clone size: .
D gene: TRBD1
V gene: TRBV6-5
J gene: TRBJ1-4
CDR3 protein: CASSYIGTGKGDEKLFF
CDR3 DNA: TGTGCCAGCAGTTACATTGGGACAGGGAAAGGGGATGAAAAACTGTTTTTT

CDR3 length: 14
clone size: many
D gene: TRBD1
V gene: TRBV6-1
J gene: TRBJ1-5
CDR3 protein: CASSGTGRNQPQHF
CDR3 DNA: TGTGCCAGCAGTGGGACAGGCCGCAATCAGCCCCAGCATTTT

CDR3 length: 17
clone size: many
D gene: TRBD2
V gene: TRBV6-1
J gene: TRBJ2-7
CDR3 protein: CASSEGVAGGLTYEQYF
CDR3 DNA: TGTGCCAGCAGTGAAGGAGTAGCGGGAGGGTTAACCTACGAGCAGTACTTC

CDR3 length: 14
clone size: .
D gene: .
V gene: TRBV10-3
J gene: TRBJ1-3
CDR3 protein: CAISESGGGNTIYF
CDR3 DNA: TGTGCCATCAGTGAGTCGGGGGGAGGAAACACCATATATTTT

CDR3 length: 14
clone size: many
D gene: .
V gene: TRBV12-3/TRBV12-4
J gene: TRBJ2-7
CDR3 protein: CASSFFGGSYEQYF
CDR3 DNA: TGTGCCAGCAGTTTTTTTGGGGGCTCCTACGAGCAGTACTTC

CDR3 length: 16
clone size: .
D gene: TRBD2
V gene: TRBV30
J gene: TRBJ2-1
CDR3 protein: CAWILAGVTRYNEQFF
CDR3 DNA: TGTGCCTGGATTCTAGCGGGAGTGACTAGGTACAATGAGCAGTTCTTC

CDR3 length: 13
clone size: many
D gene: .
V gene: TRBV28
J gene: TRBJ2-1
CDR3 protein: CASSHRGDHEQFF
CDR3 DNA: TGTGCCAGCAGTCATCGTGGAGACCATGAGCAGTTCTTC

CDR3 length: 17
clone size: few
D gene: TRBD2
V gene: TRBV6-5
J gene: TRBJ2-2
CDR3 protein: CASSYLGGRANTGELFF
CDR3 DNA: TGTGCCAGCAGTTACTTGGGTGGGAGGGCGAACACCGGGGAGCTGTTTTTT

CDR3 length: 14
clone size: many
D gene: .
V gene: TRBV2
J gene: TRBJ1-3
CDR3 protein: CASSEVISGNTIYF
CDR3 DNA: TGTGCCAGCAGTGAAGTCATCTCTGGAAACACCATATATTTT

CDR3 length: 14
clone size: .
D gene: TRBD2
V gene: TRBV20-1
J gene: TRBJ2-7
CDR3 protein: CSARLAGGSHEQYF
CDR3 DNA: TGCAGTGCCAGACTAGCGGGAGGGTCCCACGAGCAGTACTTC

CDR3 length: 16
clone size: .
D gene: .
V gene: TRBV5-6
J gene: TRBJ2-4
CDR3 protein: CASRKKRSLAKNIQYF
CDR3 DNA: TGTGCCAGCAGAAAAAAGCGGAGTCTAGCCAAAAACATTCAGTACTTC

CDR3 length: 16
clone size: few
D gene: TRBD2
V gene: TRBV5-1
J gene: TRBJ2-7
CDR3 protein: CASSLLASGRSYEQYF
CDR3 DNA: TGCGCCAGCAGCTTGTTGGCCTCCGGGAGGAGCTACGAGCAGTACTTC

CDR3 length: 17
clone size: .
D gene: TRBD1
V gene: TRBV28
J gene: TRBJ2-6
CDR3 protein: CASSKGDRGSGANVLTF
CDR3 DNA: TGTGCCAGCAGCAAAGGGGACAGGGGCTCTGGGGCCAACGTCCTGACTTTC

CDR3 length: 14
clone size: .
D gene: .
V gene: TRBV10-3
J gene: TRBJ2-7
CDR3 protein: CATSSSPNQSEQYF
CDR3 DNA: TGTGCCACTTCATCCAGCCCCAATCAATCGGAGCAGTACTTC

CDR3 length: 12
clone size: .
D gene: TRBD2
V gene: TRBV6-2/TRBV6-3
J gene: TRBJ2-7
CDR3 protein: CAGRAGGYEQYF
CDR3 DNA: TGTGCCGGTAGGGCGGGGGGTTACGAGCAGTACTTC

CDR3 length: 19
clone size: .
D gene: .
V gene: TRBV19
J gene: TRBJ2-7
CDR3 protein: CASSPRRDREGLAACEQYF
CDR3 DNA: TGTGCCAGTAGTCCCCGCCGGGACAGGGAAGGACTAGCGGCCTGCGAGCAGTACTTC

CDR3 length: 14
clone size: .
D gene: TRBD1
V gene: TRBV20-1
J gene: TRBJ2-2
CDR3 protein: CSATTGANTGELFF
CDR3 DNA: TGCAGTGCTACGACAGGGGCGAACACCGGGGAGCTGTTTTTT

CDR3 length: 13
clone size: many
D gene: .
V gene: TRBV20-1
J gene: TRBJ2-1
CDR3 protein: CSAPGRGYNEQFF
CDR3 DNA: TGCAGTGCCCCGGGGCGCGGGTACAATGAGCAGTTCTTC

CDR3 length: 15
clone size: .
D gene: .
V gene: TRBV4-3
J gene: TRBJ2-5
CDR3 protein: CASSQDYEGMKTQYF
CDR3 DNA: TGCGCCAGCAGCCAAGATTATGAGGGGATGAAGACCCAGTACTTC

CDR3 length: 15
clone size: many
D gene: .
V gene: TRBV28
J gene: TRBJ2-7
CDR3 protein: CASSHRAASSYEQYF
CDR3 DNA: TGTGCCAGCAGCCACCGGGCAGCCAGCTCCTACGAGCAGTACTTC

CDR3 length: 14
clone size: .
D gene: .
V gene: TRBV19
J gene: TRBJ1-1
CDR3 protein: CASSPGPENTEAFF
CDR3 DNA: TGTGCCAGTAGTCCGGGACCGGAGAACACTGAAGCTTTCTTT

CDR3 length: 14
clone size: many
D gene: .
V gene: TRBV11-1
J gene: TRBJ2-7
CDR3 protein: CASSPGLGTYEQYF
CDR3 DNA: TGTGCCAGCAGCCCGGGACTCGGAACCTACGAGCAGTACTTC

CDR3 length: 14
clone size: few
D gene: .
V gene: TRBV13
J gene: TRBJ1-4
CDR3 protein: CASSLGMGKEKLFF
CDR3 DNA: TGTGCCAGCAGCTTAGGTATGGGGAAAGAAAAACTGTTTTTT

CDR3 length: 14
clone size: .
D gene: .
V gene: TRBV7-2
J gene: TRBJ2-7
CDR3 protein: CASSLGAQSYEQYF
CDR3 DNA: TGTGCCAGCAGCTTAGGGGCACAATCCTACGAGCAGTACTTC

CDR3 length: 15
clone size: many
D gene: TRBD2
V gene: TRBV19
J gene: TRBJ2-7
CDR3 protein: CASSISGTTKYEQYF
CDR3 DNA: TGTGCCAGTAGTATATCCGGGACTACCAAGTACGAGCAGTACTTC

CDR3 length: 17
clone size: .
D gene: TRBD2
V gene: TRBV30
J gene: TRBJ2-1
CDR3 protein: CAWSFRFSRGGQDEQFF
CDR3 DNA: TGTGCCTGGAGTTTCCGCTTCTCTCGCGGGGGTCAGGATGAGCAGTTCTTC